A single sample gave rise to the 18 T cell receptor beta chains below, sequenced in a study of T-cell memory formation after mild COVID-19. Each CDR3 protein gets one entry after TCRdb re-called the 5' RACE reads with MiXCR. The table includes some 64,000 distinct CDR3 sequences, roughly 9.9% detected once. The sequenced sample consisted of PBMCs or a T cell subset sorted from them (not recorded which). These TCRs come from a man aged 18 to 29 who had mild COVID-19 (a few samples of this study predate the infection). Cell type and time point are not known.

This clonotype was seen a few times. The chain uses TRBV29-1 and TRBJ2-7; 7 bases line up with TRBD1. The CDR3 loop spans 13 amino acids. With V trimmed by 5 bases and J by 7 bases, 11 bases remained unmatched. Germline CDR1 reads SQVTM; CDR2 reads ANQGSEA. The CDR3 bases are TGCAGCGTTAATAGAGAGGGGGCGAGTGAGCAGTACGTC. Its translation: CSVNREGASEQYV.

This clonotype was counted a few times. The chain combines TRBV7-2 with TRBJ2-5; tentative D call: TRBD1 (6 bases). V lost 5 bases, J lost 5 bases, and 12 bases lay in between. This CDR3 has 13 residues. In germline, CDR1 is SGHTA, CDR2 FQGNSA. In DNA, the CDR3 is TGTGCCAGCAGCCGGACAGCCAGGGAGACCCAGTACTTC. Translated: CASSRTARETQYF.

V and J are TRBV7-3 and TRBJ2-3; D may be TRBD1 (7 bases). V was trimmed by 4 bases and J by 5 bases, leaving 16 bases between them. Germline lookup yields CDR1 SGHTA and CDR2 FQGTGA. The CDR3 is 15 residues long. The CDR3 region is CASSSGRRTGDTQYF. DNA of the CDR3: TGTGCCAGCAGCTCAGGGAGGAGGACAGGAGATACGCAGTATTTT.

The sample holds a few counts of this clonotype. The chain employs TRBV2 and TRBJ2-7, with TRBD2 matching 7 bases. V lost 10 bases to trimming and J lost 2 bases; unmatched junction nucleotides: 5. CDR3 length: 12 amino acids. Germline CDR1 is SNHLY and CDR2 is FYNNEI. This CDR3 is CATGGNPYEQYV. The CDR3 DNA follows: TGTGCCACCGGGGGGAACCCCTACGAGCAGTACGTC.

In this sample, this clonotype turned up many times. The chain's CDR3 is CASSLAGSSYNEQFF. The CDR3 DNA reads TGCGCCAGCAGCCTAGCGGGGAGCTCCTACAATGAGCAGTTCTTC. The rearrangement links TRBV5-1 to TRBJ2-1; TRBD2 agrees at 9 bases. Germline assignment: CDR1 SGHRS and CDR2 YFSETQ. The CDR3 totals 15 residues. The V and J ends lost 4 bases and 0 bases, in that order; junction bases with no gene match: 2.

This rearrangement joins TRBV7-8 to TRBJ2-3; D ambiguous. Trimming took 1 base from V and 5 from J, leaving 4 bases between them. The CDR3 has 12 amino acids. Germline CDR1 reads SGHVS; CDR2 reads FQNEAQ. CDR3 loop: CASSLGLDTQYF. The CDR3, as DNA: TGTGCCAGCAGCTTAGGACTAGATACGCAGTATTTT. Supplemented by reference TRBV7-8 and TRBJ2-3, the full variable domain reads GAGVSQSPRYKVAKRGQDVALRCDPISGHVSLFWYQQALGQGPEFLTYFQNEAQLDKSGLPSDRFFAERPEGSVSTLKIQRTQQEDSAVYLCASSLGLDTQYFGPGTRLTVL.

In this sample, this clonotype turned up a few times. V and J are TRBV12-3 or TRBV12-4 and TRBJ1-5; no firm D call. V lost 3 bases and J 3 bases, leaving 3 bases between the germline ends. CDR3 size: 12 residues. CDR3 coding DNA: TGTGCCAGCAGTTTCGACAATCAGCCCCAGCATTTT. It codes for CASSFDNQPQHF.

This clonotype was found once. This may come from a read error, since a much larger clone is one base off. The J gene is TRBJ2-5, the V gene TRBV29-1; D may be TRBD2 (5 bases). The germline V gene has CDR1 SQVTM and CDR2 ANQGSEA. The CDR3 has 11 amino acids. V lost 5 bases and J 6 bases, leaving 10 bases between the germline ends. The CDR3 loop reads CSVRKRKTQYF. The DNA for the CDR3 is TGCAGCGTTCGAAAGCGGAAGACCCAGTACTTC.

This rearrangement joins TRBV11-2 to TRBJ2-4, with D unclear. Germline V gives CDR1 SGHAT, CDR2 FQNNGV. This CDR3 is 14 amino acids long. Trimming took off 2 bases at V and 6 bases at J, with 11 bases between the two ends. The CDR3 sequence: CASSLPLGLNIQYF. The CDR3 DNA is TGTGCCAGCAGCTTACCATTAGGGCTAAACATTCAGTACTTC.

The chain recombines TRBV20-1 with TRBJ2-5; TRBD1 might be the D (6 bases). CDR1 is DFQATT and CDR2 is SNEGSKA in the germline V gene (reference sequence). V was trimmed by 0 bases and J by 4 bases, leaving 15 bases between them. The CDR3 length is 15 residues. CDR3 amino acids: CSARDPIGGGETQYF. In nucleotides, the CDR3 is TGCAGTGCTAGAGATCCTATAGGGGGTGGAGAGACCCAGTACTTC.

This clonotype has a count of ten or more. The genes are TRBV5-1 and TRBJ2-5; 7 nucleotides line up with TRBD1. The germline V gene encodes CDR1 SGHRS and CDR2 YFSETQ. CDR3 length equals 13 residues. V lost 2 bases to trimming and J lost 4 bases; unmatched junction nucleotides: 2. This CDR3 is CASSLDRVETQYF. CDR3 DNA: TGCGCCAGCAGCTTAGACAGGGTAGAGACCCAGTACTTC.

This clonotype was seen more than once but under ten times. The chain uses TRBV5-4 and TRBJ2-5; 11 bases map to TRBD2. The CDR3 spans 15 residues. Germline CDR1 reads SGHNT; CDR2 reads YYREEE (reference sequence). J was trimmed by 4 bases and V by 3 bases; bases with no gene match: 5. The CDR3 loop is CASSSSGTSGETQYF. The CDR3 DNA sequence: TGTGCCAGCAGCTCCTCCGGGACTAGCGGAGAGACCCAGTACTTC.

The V and J genes are TRBV11-3 and TRBJ2-1, with D unclear. Looked up from germline, CDR1 is SGHNT and CDR2 is YENEEA. V lost 5 bases to trimming and J lost 4 bases, with 9 bases between them. CDR3 length: 13 amino acids. CDR3 in DNA: TGTGCCAGCAGCAGACAAGATTACAATGAGCAGTTCTTC. Amino acids: CASSRQDYNEQFF.

Comments on this clonotype: Since a much larger clone is just one base distant, this may be a read error. The chain is built from TRBV29-1 and TRBJ2-3; no clear D. The ends were cut back, 3 bases at V and 0 bases at J, with 13 bases in the middle. The CDR3 is 15 residues long. The germline gives CDR1 SQVTM, CDR2 ANQGSEA. The DNA of the CDR3 is TGCAGCGTTGAGAAGCTCACGAAGAGCACAGATACGCAGTATTTT. The encoded protein is CSVEKLTKSTDTQYF.

Written as DNA, the CDR3 is TGTGCCATCAAGGGCAGGGGGACAGATACGCAGTATTTT. Its translation is CAIKGRGTDTQYF. The gene calls are TRBV10-3 and TRBJ2-3; 7 bases fit TRBD1. V gave up 7 bases and J gave up 3 bases; unmatched junction bases: 4. The CDR3 totals 13 residues. CDR1 is ENHRY, CDR2 SYGVKD, per germline.

In this sample, this clonotype turned up many times. The junction departs from the called germline gene at one end, perhaps through a read error. The rearrangement uses TRBV7-7 and TRBJ2-5; 9 bases are shared with TRBD1. Germline CDR1 SSHAT, CDR2 FNYEAQ (reference sequence). The CDR3 consists of 15 residues. The CDR3 coding sequence is TGTGCTAGCAGCTCCGGGACAGGGTGGTACGAGACCCAGTACTTC. Its protein product is CASSSGTGWYETQYF.

Here the CDR3 reads CASRRLSYNEQFF. The CDR3 coding sequence is TGTGCCAGCAGGCGCCTCTCCTACAATGAGCAGTTCTTC. V usage is TRBV6-5 and J usage is TRBJ2-1; no clear D. This CDR3 comprises 13 residues. Germline V gene sequence: CDR1 MNHEY, CDR2 SVGAGI. V was clipped by 6 bases and J by 0 bases, with 6 bases between them.

J is TRBJ2-7 and V is TRBV4-1, with D unclear. CDR3 length: 13 residues. Trimming pared 0 bases from V and 6 bases from J, leaving 9 bases between. The germline CDR1 and CDR2 sequences are MGHRA and YSYEKL. The CDR3 bases are TGCGCCAGCAGCCAAGAGAAGTATGGCGAGCAGTACTTC. Residues: CASSQEKYGEQYF.